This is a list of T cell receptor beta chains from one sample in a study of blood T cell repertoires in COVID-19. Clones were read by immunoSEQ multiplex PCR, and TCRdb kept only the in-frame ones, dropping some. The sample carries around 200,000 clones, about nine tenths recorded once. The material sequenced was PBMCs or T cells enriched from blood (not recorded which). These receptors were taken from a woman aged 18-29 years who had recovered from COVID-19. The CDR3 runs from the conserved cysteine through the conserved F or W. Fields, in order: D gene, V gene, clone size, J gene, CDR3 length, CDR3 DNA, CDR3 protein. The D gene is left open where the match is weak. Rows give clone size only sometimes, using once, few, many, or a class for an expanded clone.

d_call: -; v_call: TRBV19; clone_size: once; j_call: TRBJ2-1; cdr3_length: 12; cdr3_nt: TGTGCCAGTAGGGCGCAGGGGTCTGAGCAGTTCTTC; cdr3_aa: CASRAQGSEQFF
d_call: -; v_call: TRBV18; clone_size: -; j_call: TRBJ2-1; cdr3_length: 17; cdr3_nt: TGTGCCAGCTCACCACCGGGGGCGGGAGCCTCCTACAATGAGCAGTTCTTC; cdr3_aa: CASSPPGAGASYNEQFF
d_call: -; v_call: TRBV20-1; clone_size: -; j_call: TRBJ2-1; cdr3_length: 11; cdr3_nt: TGCAGTGCTAGACAGAACAATGAGCAGTTCTTC; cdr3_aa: CSARQNNEQFF
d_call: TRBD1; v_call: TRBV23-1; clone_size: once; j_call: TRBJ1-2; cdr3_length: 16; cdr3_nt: TGCGCCATCGGGACAGGCGACCTGACCGCCTTATGGTGGTACACCTTC; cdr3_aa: CAIGTGDLTALWWYTF
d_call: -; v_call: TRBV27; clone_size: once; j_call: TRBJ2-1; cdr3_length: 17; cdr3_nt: TGTGCCAGCAGTTTAGGTGGCGGGATCCCCTCGGGCAATGAGCAGTTCTTC; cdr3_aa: CASSLGGGIPSGNEQFF
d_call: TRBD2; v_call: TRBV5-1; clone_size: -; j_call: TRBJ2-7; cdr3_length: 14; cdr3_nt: TGCGCCAGCAGCTTGCCCAGACTAGCGGGTGAGCAGTACTTC; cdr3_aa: CASSLPRLAGEQYF
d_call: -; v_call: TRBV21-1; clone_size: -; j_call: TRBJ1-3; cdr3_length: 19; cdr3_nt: TGTGCCAGCAGCAAAATCTATGGGCCCCAAAGCCCCTCTGGAAACACCATATATTTT; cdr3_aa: CASSKIYGPQSPSGNTIYF
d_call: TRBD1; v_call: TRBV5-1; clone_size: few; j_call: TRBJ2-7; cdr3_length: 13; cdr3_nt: TGCGCCAGTGGGGACAGGGAAGCCTACGAGCAGTACTTC; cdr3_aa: CASGDREAYEQYF
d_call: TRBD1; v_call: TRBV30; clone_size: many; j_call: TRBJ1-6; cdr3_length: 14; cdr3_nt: TGTGCCTGGAGTCTTGACAGGGAAACTTCACCCCTCCACTTT; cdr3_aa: CAWSLDRETSPLHF
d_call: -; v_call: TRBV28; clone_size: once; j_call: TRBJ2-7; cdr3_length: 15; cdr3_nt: TGTGCCAGCAGTGCGGATAAGCTAGCTTCCTACGAGCAGTACTTC; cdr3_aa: CASSADKLASYEQYF
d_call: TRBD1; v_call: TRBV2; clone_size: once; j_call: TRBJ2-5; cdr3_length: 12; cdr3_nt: TGTGCCAGCAGGGACAGGGCTGAGACCCAGTACTTC; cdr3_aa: CASRDRAETQYF
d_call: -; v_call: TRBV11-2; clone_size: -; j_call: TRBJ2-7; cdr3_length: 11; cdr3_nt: TGTGCCAGCAGCTTATTCGGGGAGCAGTACTTC; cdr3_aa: CASSLFGEQYF
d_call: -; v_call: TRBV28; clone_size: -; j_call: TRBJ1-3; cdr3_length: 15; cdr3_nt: TGTGCCAGCAGTTTACAGTCCCTTCCTGGAAACACCATATATTTT; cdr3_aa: CASSLQSLPGNTIYF
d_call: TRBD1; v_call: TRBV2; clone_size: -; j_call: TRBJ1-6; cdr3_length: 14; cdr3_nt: TGTGCCAGCACCCCGGGGACAGCCGGTTCACCCCTCCACTTT; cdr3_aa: CASTPGTAGSPLHF
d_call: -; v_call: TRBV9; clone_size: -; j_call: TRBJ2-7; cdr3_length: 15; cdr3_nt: TGTGCCAGCAGCGTAGGAGTGGGAGGGGGCTACGAGCAGTACTTC; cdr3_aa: CASSVGVGGGYEQYF
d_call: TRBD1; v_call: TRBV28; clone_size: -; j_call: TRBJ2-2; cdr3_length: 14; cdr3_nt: TGTGCCAGCACTCCTCAGGACAGGCCCGGGGAGCTGTTTTTT; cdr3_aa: CASTPQDRPGELFF
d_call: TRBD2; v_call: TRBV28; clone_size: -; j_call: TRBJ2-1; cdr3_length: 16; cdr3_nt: TGTGCCAGCAGTAGACTAGCGGGACTGTCCTACAATGAGCAGTTCTTC; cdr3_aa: CASSRLAGLSYNEQFF
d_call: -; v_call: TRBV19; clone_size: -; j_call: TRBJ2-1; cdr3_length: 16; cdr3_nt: TGTGCCAGTAACCCCACCAGGGGGGCCGGCCCCAATGAGCAGTTCTTC; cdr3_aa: CASNPTRGAGPNEQFF
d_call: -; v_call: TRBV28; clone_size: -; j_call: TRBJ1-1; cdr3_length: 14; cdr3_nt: TGTGCCAGCAGTTTACTTGGGACAAACAGTGAAGCTTTCTTT; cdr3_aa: CASSLLGTNSEAFF
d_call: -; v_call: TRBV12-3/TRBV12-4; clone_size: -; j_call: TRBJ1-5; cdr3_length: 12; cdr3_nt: TGTGCCAGCAGTTTGGTGGCAGGGCCCCAGCATTTT; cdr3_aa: CASSLVAGPQHF
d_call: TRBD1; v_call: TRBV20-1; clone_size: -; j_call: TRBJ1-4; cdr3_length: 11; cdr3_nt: TGCAGCGGGGACAGTAATGAAAAACTGTTTTTT; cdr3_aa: CSGDSNEKLFF
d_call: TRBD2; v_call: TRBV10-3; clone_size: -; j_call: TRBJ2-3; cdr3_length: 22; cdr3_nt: TGTGCCATCAGCGTGGGTCCCCACGGGACTAGTCTAATAACGACTGGCACAGATACGCAGTATTTT; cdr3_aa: CAISVGPHGTSLITTGTDTQYF
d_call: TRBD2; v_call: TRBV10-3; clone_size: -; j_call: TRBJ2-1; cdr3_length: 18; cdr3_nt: TGTGCCATCAGTGAGTCGGTAGGGCTAGCGGGAGGGAAAAATGAGCAGTTCTTC; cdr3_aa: CAISESVGLAGGKNEQFF
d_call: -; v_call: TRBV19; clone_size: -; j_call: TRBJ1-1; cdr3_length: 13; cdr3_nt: TGTGCCAGTAGTAGGACAGCGAACACTGAAGCTTTCTTT; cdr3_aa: CASSRTANTEAFF
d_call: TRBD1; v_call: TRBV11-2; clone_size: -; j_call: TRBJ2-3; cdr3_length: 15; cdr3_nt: TGTGCCAGCAGCCTAGGGACAGGGGTCACAGATACGCAGTATTTT; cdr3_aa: CASSLGTGVTDTQYF
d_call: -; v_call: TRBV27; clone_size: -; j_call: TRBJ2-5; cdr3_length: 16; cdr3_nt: TGTGCCAGCAGCCTCAGGATTGGCGCGAGCCAAGAGACCCAGTACTTC; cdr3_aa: CASSLRIGASQETQYF
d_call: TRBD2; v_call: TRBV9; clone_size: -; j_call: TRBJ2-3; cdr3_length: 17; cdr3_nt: TGTGCCAGCAGCGGGACTAGCGGGAGAAGTTTCACAGATACGCAGTATTTT; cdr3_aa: CASSGTSGRSFTDTQYF
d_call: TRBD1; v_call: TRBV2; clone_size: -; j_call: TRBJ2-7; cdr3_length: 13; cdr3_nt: TGTGCCAGCAGCCGGGACAGGTCCTACGAGCAGTACTTC; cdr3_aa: CASSRDRSYEQYF
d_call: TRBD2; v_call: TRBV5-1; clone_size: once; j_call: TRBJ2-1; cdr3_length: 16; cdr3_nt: TGCGCCAGCAGCTTGGGGCAACTAGCGGGTTTGGGTGAGCAGTTCTTC; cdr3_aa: CASSLGQLAGLGEQFF
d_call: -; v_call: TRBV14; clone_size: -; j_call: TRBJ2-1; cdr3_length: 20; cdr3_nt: TGTGCCAGCAGCCAAGATTTGGGGGCGCCGGGGCTTAGGGCGTACAATGAGCAGTTCTTC; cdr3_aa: CASSQDLGAPGLRAYNEQFF
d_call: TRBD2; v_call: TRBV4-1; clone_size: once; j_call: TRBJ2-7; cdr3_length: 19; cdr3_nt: TGCGCCAGCAGCCCAATAAGAATGGCCTCTAGCGGGAGACTCTACGAGCAGTACTTC; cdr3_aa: CASSPIRMASSGRLYEQYF
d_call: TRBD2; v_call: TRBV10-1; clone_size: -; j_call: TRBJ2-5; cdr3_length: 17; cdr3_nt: TGCGCCAGCAGTGAGTCCGGGACTAGCGGGAGGGAAGAGACCCAGTACTTC; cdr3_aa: CASSESGTSGREETQYF
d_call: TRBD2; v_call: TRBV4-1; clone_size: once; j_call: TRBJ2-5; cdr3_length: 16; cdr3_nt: TGCGCCAGCAGCCACTTGAGAGGGAGGGCTCCGGAGACCCAGTACTTC; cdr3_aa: CASSHLRGRAPETQYF
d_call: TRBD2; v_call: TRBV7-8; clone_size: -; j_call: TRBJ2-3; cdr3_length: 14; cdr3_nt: TGTGCCAGCAGCTCCGGGAGGAACACAGATACGCAGTATTTT; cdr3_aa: CASSSGRNTDTQYF
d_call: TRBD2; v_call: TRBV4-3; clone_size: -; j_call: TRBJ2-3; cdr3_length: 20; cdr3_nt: TGCGCCAGCAGCCAAGTTGAGGCGGGAGGGCCTCTCACGCCGGCAGATACGCAGTATTTT; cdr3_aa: CASSQVEAGGPLTPADTQYF
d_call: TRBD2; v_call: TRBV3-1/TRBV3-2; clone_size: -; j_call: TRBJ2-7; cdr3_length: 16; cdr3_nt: TGTGCCAGCAGCCAAGGAGGGTTAGCGGGAGAGTACGAGCAGTACTTC; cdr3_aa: CASSQGGLAGEYEQYF
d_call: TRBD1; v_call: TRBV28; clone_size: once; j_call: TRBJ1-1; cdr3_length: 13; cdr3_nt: TGTGCCAGCAGTTTGACAGGGGACACTGAAGCTTTCTTT; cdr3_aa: CASSLTGDTEAFF
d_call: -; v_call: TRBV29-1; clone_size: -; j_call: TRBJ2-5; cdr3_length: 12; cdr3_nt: TGCAGCGCGAGCAGGGAACAAGAGACCCAGTACTTC; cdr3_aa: CSASREQETQYF
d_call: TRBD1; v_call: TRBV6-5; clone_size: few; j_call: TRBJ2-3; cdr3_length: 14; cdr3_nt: TGTGCCAGCAGGAGGACAGGGGGCCAGGATACGCAGTATTTT; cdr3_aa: CASRRTGGQDTQYF
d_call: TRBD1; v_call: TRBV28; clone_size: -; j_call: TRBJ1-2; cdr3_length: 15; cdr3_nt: TGTGCCAGCAGCCGGACAGGGTGGGGTAACTATGGCTACACCTTC; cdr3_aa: CASSRTGWGNYGYTF
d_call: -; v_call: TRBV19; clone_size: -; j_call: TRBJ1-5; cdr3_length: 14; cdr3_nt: TGTGCCAGTAGTATAATGCAGGGCCATCAGCCCCAGCATTTT; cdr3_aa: CASSIMQGHQPQHF
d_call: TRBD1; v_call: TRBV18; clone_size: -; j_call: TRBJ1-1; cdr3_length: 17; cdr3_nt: TGTGCCAGCTCACCATTGGAGGGGGCGGCGAGGACCCCTGAAGCTTTCTTT; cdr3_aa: CASSPLEGAARTPEAFF
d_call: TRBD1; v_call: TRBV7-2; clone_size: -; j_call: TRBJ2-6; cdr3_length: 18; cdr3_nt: TGTGCCAGCAGCTTAGTGACAGGGGGTAGTGGTGGGGCCAACGTCCTGACTTTC; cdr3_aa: CASSLVTGGSGGANVLTF
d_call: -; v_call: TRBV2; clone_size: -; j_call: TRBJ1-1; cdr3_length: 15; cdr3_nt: TGTGCCAGCAGTGAATCCCAGGGTAGGTACACTGAAGCTTTCTTT; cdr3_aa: CASSESQGRYTEAFF
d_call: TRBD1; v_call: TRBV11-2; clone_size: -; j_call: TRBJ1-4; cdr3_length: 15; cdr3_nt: TGTGCCAGCAGCTTACCGGGACAGAAAAATGAAAAACTGTTTTTT; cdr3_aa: CASSLPGQKNEKLFF
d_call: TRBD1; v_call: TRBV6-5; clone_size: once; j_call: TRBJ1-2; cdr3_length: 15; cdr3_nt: TGTGCCAGCATGGCAGAAGGGGGCGCCCCCTATGGCTACACCTTC; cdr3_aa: CASMAEGGAPYGYTF
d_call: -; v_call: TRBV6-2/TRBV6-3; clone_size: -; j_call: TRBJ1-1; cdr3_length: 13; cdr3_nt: TGTGCCAGCAGCCCGGGAGTTGACACTGAAGCTTTCTTT; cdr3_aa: CASSPGVDTEAFF
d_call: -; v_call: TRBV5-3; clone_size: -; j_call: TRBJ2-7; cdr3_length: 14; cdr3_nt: TGTGCCAGAAGCTCACGGACAGTGTCAGACGAGCAGTACTTC; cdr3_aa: CARSSRTVSDEQYF
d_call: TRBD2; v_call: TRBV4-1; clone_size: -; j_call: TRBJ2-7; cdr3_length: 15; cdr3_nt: TGCGCCAGCAGCCCGCGACTAGCGGGTAACTACGAGCAGTACTTC; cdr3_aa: CASSPRLAGNYEQYF
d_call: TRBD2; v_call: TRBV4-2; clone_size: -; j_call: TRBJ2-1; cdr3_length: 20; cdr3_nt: TGTGCCAGCAGCCAAGGGTATCCTTTTTCTAGCGGGAGCTCCTACAATGAGCAGTTCTTC; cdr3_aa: CASSQGYPFSSGSSYNEQFF
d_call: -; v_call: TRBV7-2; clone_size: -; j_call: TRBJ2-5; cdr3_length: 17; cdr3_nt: TGTGCCAGCAGCCACCTCCTCCTAGTCCCCCCCTGGGAGACCCAGTACTTC; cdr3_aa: CASSHLLLVPPWETQYF
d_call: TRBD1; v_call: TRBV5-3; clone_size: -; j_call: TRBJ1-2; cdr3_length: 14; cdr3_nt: TGTGCCAGAAGCTTTAGGGGGCTCAGCTATGGCTACACCTTC; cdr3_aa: CARSFRGLSYGYTF
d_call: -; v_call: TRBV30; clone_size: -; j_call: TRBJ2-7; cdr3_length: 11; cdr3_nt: TGTGCCTGGAGCGGAGGGAACGAGCAGTACTTC; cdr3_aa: CAWSGGNEQYF
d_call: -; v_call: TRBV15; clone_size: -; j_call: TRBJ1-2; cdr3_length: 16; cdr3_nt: TGTGCCACCAGCAGAGAGGTCGGAAGGAGTTTCGATGGCTACACCTTC; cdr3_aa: CATSREVGRSFDGYTF
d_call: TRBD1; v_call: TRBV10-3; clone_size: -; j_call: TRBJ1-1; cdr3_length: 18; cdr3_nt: TGTGCCATCAGTGAGCCAATACCCTCCGGGACAGGGGGAGGTGAAGCTTTCTTT; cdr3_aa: CAISEPIPSGTGGGEAFF
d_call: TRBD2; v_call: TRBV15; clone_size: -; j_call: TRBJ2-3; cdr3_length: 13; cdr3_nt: TGTGCCACCAGCAGAGGACGGGAGGGTACGCAGTATTTT; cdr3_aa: CATSRGREGTQYF